This TCR beta chain stems from a study of T-cell reconstitution after alpha-beta-depleted transplantation in children listed by TCRdb under 2016. Turning to the overall study: The study quantitatively tracked T-cell immune reconstitution after TCRalphabeta/CD19-depleted allogeneic hematopoietic cell transplantation in children using TCR repertoire profiling.

Receptor amplification or capture employed PCR. Instrument on record: Illumina HiSeq 2500. Molecular barcoding was employed in the preparation of TCR libraries, with unique molecular identifiers being used to normalize TCRbeta repertoire quantification. TCRdb itself trimmed the public reads at Q25 with fastp, ran MiXCR and retained productive beta chains. Duplicate CDR3 protein sequences are folded into a single record with the most common DNA and genes. Counted in this sample were some 550,000 distinct CDR3 sequences; approximately 16% of them appeared once. The biggest ten clones account for roughly 3.3% of the sample. This clonotype was counted a few times. No cognate antigen has been identified for it. No much larger clone exists at a distance of one base, and base qualities are not known. Including the terminal cysteine and phenylalanine, the CDR3 comprises 20 residues. The retained sequence is limited to the CDR3, 60 bases, with the frame set at the first base. The germline V gene encodes CDR1 LNHNV and CDR2 YYDKDF (reference sequence). V is pruned by 0 bases and J by 3 bases, leaving 17 bases of the junction without a gene match.

The input for sequencing was PBMCs from the stem cell graft donor, taken from the stem cell graft. The chain is made from TRBV15 and TRBJ2-3; 8 central nucleotides agree with TRBD2. The sequence derives from a human donor who donated a stem cell graft to a child with acute lymphoblastic leukemia. The CDR3 protein is CATSREGFLRAGDLTDTQYF. Read as DNA, the sequence is TGTGCCACCAGCAGAGAAGGCTTCCTGAGAGCGGGAGATTTGACAGATACGCAGTATTTT.